This is a list of T cell receptor beta chains from one sample in a study of Graves' ophthalmopathy and Graves' hyperthyroidism. One entry per CDR3 protein results from TCRdb running MiXCR on the multiplex PCR reads. The sample yields about 400,000 distinct CDR3 sequences, approximately 20% seen once. The specimen was peripheral blood. The receptors were gathered from a young woman with Graves' ophthalmopathy. Both conserved end residues are part of each CDR3. The D gene is left open where the match is weak. Not every row has a clone size; where given, it reads once, few, many or a size class.

TRBJ2-5,many,-,TRBV5-1,TGCGCCAGCAGCTTGGGCGACTTAGGAGGAGAGACCCAGTACTTC,CASSLGDLGGETQYF
TRBJ1-1,many,-,TRBV10-3,TGTGCCATCAGTCCCCGCCGACAGGCCATATCTGAGGAAGCTTTCTTT,CAISPRRQAISEEAFF
TRBJ1-6,many,-,TRBV7-2,TGTGCCAGCACCCCGGGGCCGATCCCTAATTCACCCCTCCACTTT,CASTPGPIPNSPLHF
TRBJ2-7,many,-,TRBV2,TGTGCCAGCAGTGAAGGTCACCCAATGCGGTACGAGCAGTACTTC,CASSEGHPMRYEQYF
TRBJ2-2,many,TRBD2,TRBV7-6,TGTGCCAGCAGCTTAGCTGGGACTAGCGGGACAAACACCGGGGAGCTGTTTTTT,CASSLAGTSGTNTGELFF
TRBJ2-5,many,TRBD2,TRBV12-3/TRBV12-4,TGTGCCAGCAGTTTTGGGGAGGGAGAGACCCAGTACTTC,CASSFGEGETQYF
TRBJ2-4,many,-,TRBV18,TGTGCCAGCTCACCACCGACGGACACCGCCAAAAACATTCAGTACTTC,CASSPPTDTAKNIQYF
TRBJ1-1,few,-,TRBV6-1,TGTGCCAGCAGCCCAATCACAGGAATGAACACTGAAGCTTTCTTT,CASSPITGMNTEAFF
TRBJ1-3,many,-,TRBV5-6,TGTGCCAGCAGCTTGAATCCGGGCTTGGGAAACACCATATATTTT,CASSLNPGLGNTIYF
TRBJ1-1,many,-,TRBV6-1,TGTGCCAGCAGGGACATTTTTGTGACTGAAGCTTTCTTT,CASRDIFVTEAFF
TRBJ1-1,many,TRBD1,TRBV7-2,TGTGCCAGCAGCACGCAGACAGGGTTGAACACTGAAGCTTTCTTT,CASSTQTGLNTEAFF
TRBJ2-3,-,-,TRBV6-2/TRBV6-3,TGTGCCAGCAGTTCCGTGGCAGATACGCAGTATTTT,CASSSVADTQYF
TRBJ2-6,many,-,TRBV7-3,TGTGCCAGCAGCTACGGACGGGAATCTGGGGCCAACGTCCTGACTTTC,CASSYGRESGANVLTF
TRBJ2-2,-,-,TRBV12-3/TRBV12-4,TGTGCCACCGCGGAGACCGGGGAGCTGTTTTTT,CATAETGELFF
TRBJ1-1,-,-,TRBV20-1,TGCAGTGCTAGAGATTGGTACAGGGCGAACACTGAAGCTTTCTTT,CSARDWYRANTEAFF
TRBJ1-1,-,-,TRBV11-2,TGTGCCAGCAGCCGCGCAGGGAGTGAAGCTTTCTTT,CASSRAGSEAFF
TRBJ1-1,-,TRBD1,TRBV6-2/TRBV6-3,TGTGCCAGCAGCACCGGACAGGTTCTGATGAACACTGAGGCTTTCTTT,CASSTGQVLMNTEAFF
TRBJ1-5,many,-,TRBV11-2,TGTGCCAGCAGCCCCTTAGGGGGGGGCAATCAGCCCCAGCATTTT,CASSPLGGGNQPQHF
TRBJ1-1,many,TRBD1,TRBV5-1,TGCGCCAGCAGAAGGGACAGCCAGAACACTGAAGCTTTCTTT,CASRRDSQNTEAFF
TRBJ2-7,few,TRBD1,TRBV13,TGTGCCACGAAAACCCGGGACAGGACTAACGAGCAGTACTTC,CATKTRDRTNEQYF
TRBJ1-6,-,TRBD1,TRBV27,TGTGCCAGCAGTACCACAGGGGTTATGGCCCTCCACTTT,CASSTTGVMALHF
TRBJ1-2,many,-,TRBV6-5,TGTGCCAGCAGTACCCTCTCGGGAAGATATGGCTACACCTTC,CASSTLSGRYGYTF
TRBJ2-5,many,-,TRBV20-1,TGCAGTGCTAGTGGTCGGGAGACCCAGTACTTC,CSASGRETQYF
TRBJ1-5,-,-,TRBV12-3/TRBV12-4,TGTGCCAGCAGTTCCGGGCAGAATCAGCCCCAGCATTTT,CASSSGQNQPQHF
TRBJ1-2,once,TRBD1,TRBV12-3/TRBV12-4,TGTGCCAGCAGTTTAAGCCCCGGGACAGGGGCACATGGCTACACCTTC,CASSLSPGTGAHGYTF
TRBJ2-7,few,-,TRBV27,TGTGCCAGCAGTTACCGCCTCCTCGGGGGCTACGAGCAGTACTTC,CASSYRLLGGYEQYF
TRBJ1-6,many,TRBD1,TRBV6-5,TGTGCCAGCAGTTCCGGACAGGCAGGCTCCTATAATTCACCCCTCCACTTT,CASSSGQAGSYNSPLHF
TRBJ1-6,many,-,TRBV7-2,TGTGCCAGCAGCTTAGTGGCCAGGGGTAATTCACCCCTCCACTTT,CASSLVARGNSPLHF
TRBJ2-7,many,-,TRBV6-5,TGTGCCAGCAGTTGGGCCTCTGATCCCGGGTCCTACGAGCAGTACTTC,CASSWASDPGSYEQYF
TRBJ1-1,many,-,TRBV2,TGTGCCAGCAGGGGGGCAGGGCCGAACACTGAAGCTTTCTTT,CASRGAGPNTEAFF
TRBJ2-7,many,-,TRBV12-3/TRBV12-4,TGTGCCAGCAGTCTCCCTGGGGTAGCTCAAAGCTCCTACGAGCAGTACTTC,CASSLPGVAQSSYEQYF
TRBJ1-2,-,TRBD1,TRBV6-1,TGTGCCAGCAGTGATTCGGACAGGGCGGGATATGGCTACACCTTC,CASSDSDRAGYGYTF
TRBJ2-5,many,TRBD2,TRBV30,TGTGCCTGGAGTACGGCGGGGGGGACCCAGTACTTC,CAWSTAGGTQYF
TRBJ1-2,-,TRBD1,TRBV9,TGTGCCAGCAGCGTGTTAGGACAGGCAGACTATGGCTACACCTTC,CASSVLGQADYGYTF
TRBJ2-5,many,TRBD2,TRBV10-3,TGTGCCATCAGTGCCCTAGCGGGGTCAGAGACCCAGTACTTC,CAISALAGSETQYF
TRBJ1-1,many,-,TRBV18,TGTGCCAGCTCAGTCCGGGTATCTGAAGCTTTCTTT,CASSVRVSEAFF
TRBJ2-7,-,-,TRBV6-1,TGTGCCAGCAGCATCCGACCGACTTACGAGCAGTACTTC,CASSIRPTYEQYF
TRBJ1-5,many,TRBD1,TRBV30,TGTGCCTGGAGCCAGGGGGGGATTGGGAATCAGCCCCAGCATTTT,CAWSQGGIGNQPQHF